This T cell receptor (beta chain) came from a study of brain T cells in children with intractable seizures. Profiled with immunoSEQ multiplex PCR; TCRdb holds only in-frame clones, not every one. Of tens of thousands of clones in the sample, about 96% were seen once. Only cases whose brain tissue showed the highest T cell transcript signatures were sequenced. Patients received at least one anti-epileptic drug before surgery. Looked up from germline, CDR1 is SEHNR and CDR2 is FQNEAQ (reference sequence). CDR3 length equals 16 residues. V lost 5 bases and J lost 10; bases outside the gene matches: 14. The sequence was collected from a boy younger than two with focal cortical dysplasia and intractable seizures. The V call is TRBV7-9, the J call TRBJ1-4; 9 nucleotides match TRBD1. Here the sequenced sample was peripheral blood, taken at surgery. The chain's CDR3 is CASSPPSGQGPGKLFF. CDR3 nucleotides: TGTGCCAGCAGCCCCCCCTCGGGACAGGGACCGGGAAAACTGTTTTTT.